This TCR beta chain derives from a study of CD8+CD57+ T cells in acquired aplastic anemia. Points from the study as a whole: Shared by patients and controls, 25 to 30 CD8+ CDR3s were abundant in patients.

This clonotype has a count of ten or more. Its matching antigen is unknown. Genomic DNA served as template for TCR beta VDJ and CDR3 profiling. One entry per CDR3 protein, called by TCRdb with MiXCR from the reads. The table lists 400,000 to 450,000 distinct CDR3 sequences, 65% to 80% of them singletons. CDR1 is DFQATT, CDR2 SNEGSKA, per germline (reference sequence). This CDR3 is 17 amino acids long. V was clipped by 1 base and J by 0 bases; unmatched bases: 10. The J gene is TRBJ2-3, the V gene TRBV20-1; 7 bases are shared with TRBD1. The TCR comes from a human donor in good health, serving as a control. Sequenced: sorted CD4+, CD8+, or CD8+CD57+ T cells (not recorded which) from PBMCs. The DNA for the CDR3 is TGCAGTGCTAGAGCGGCCCGGGGACAGCCTAGCACAGATACGCAGTATTTT. This encodes CSARAARGQPSTDTQYF.